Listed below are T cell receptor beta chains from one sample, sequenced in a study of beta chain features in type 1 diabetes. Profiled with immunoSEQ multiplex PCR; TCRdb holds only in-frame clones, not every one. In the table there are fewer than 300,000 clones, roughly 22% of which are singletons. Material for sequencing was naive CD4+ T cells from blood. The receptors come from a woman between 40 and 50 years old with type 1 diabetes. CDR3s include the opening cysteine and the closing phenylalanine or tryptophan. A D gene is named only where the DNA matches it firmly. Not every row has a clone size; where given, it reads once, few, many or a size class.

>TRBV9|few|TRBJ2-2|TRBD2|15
CASSTLAGNTGELFF
TGTGCCAGCAGTACCCTAGCGGGGAACACCGGGGAGCTGTTTTTT
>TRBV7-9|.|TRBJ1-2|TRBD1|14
CASRQRTGGDGYTF
TGTGCCAGCAGACAACGGACAGGGGGTGATGGCTACACCTTC
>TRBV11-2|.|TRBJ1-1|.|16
CASSLRENRPNTEAFF
TGTGCCAGCAGCTTACGAGAGAACAGGCCGAACACTGAAGCTTTCTTT
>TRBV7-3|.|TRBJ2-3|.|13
CASSPVPTDTQYF
TGTGCCAGCAGCCCCGTCCCCACAGATACGCAGTATTTT
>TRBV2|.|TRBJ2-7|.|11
CASSRQYEQYF
TGTGCCAGCAGTCGACAGTACGAGCAGTACTTC
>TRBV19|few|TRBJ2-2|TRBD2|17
CASSIRGLAGDTGELFF
TGTGCCAGTAGTATAAGGGGACTAGCGGGAGATACCGGGGAGCTGTTTTTT
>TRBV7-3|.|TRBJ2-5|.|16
CASSLGSPGAGETQYF
TGTGCCAGCAGCCTCGGTTCACCGGGTGCCGGAGAGACCCAGTACTTC
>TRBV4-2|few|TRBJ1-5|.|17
CASSQSIGGVSNQPQHF
TGTGCCAGCAGCCAATCCATAGGGGGTGTCAGCAATCAGCCCCAGCATTTT
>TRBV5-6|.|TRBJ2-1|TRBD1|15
CATTTPGTGGNEQFF
TGTGCCACCACTACTCCCGGGACAGGGGGAAATGAGCAGTTCTTC
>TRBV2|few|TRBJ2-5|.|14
CASSVQQGWETQYF
TGTGCCAGCAGTGTTCAACAGGGCTGGGAGACCCAGTACTTC
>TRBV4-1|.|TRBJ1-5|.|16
CASSQEAQGSNQPQHF
TGCGCCAGCAGCCAAGAGGCACAGGGAAGCAATCAGCCCCAGCATTTT
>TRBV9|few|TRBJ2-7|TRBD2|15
CASSAAGEGLYEQYF
TGTGCCAGCAGCGCGGCGGGGGAGGGGCTCTACGAGCAGTACTTC
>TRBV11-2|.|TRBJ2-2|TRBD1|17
CASSLDSGQRNTGELFF
TGTGCCAGCAGCTTAGACTCGGGACAGCGAAACACCGGGGAGCTGTTTTTT
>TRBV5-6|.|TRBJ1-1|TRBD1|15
CASRTTGGAGTEAFF
TGTGCCAGCAGGACGACAGGGGGCGCGGGCACTGAAGCTTTCTTT
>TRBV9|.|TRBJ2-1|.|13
CASSVGGENEQFF
TGTGCCAGCAGCGTCGGTGGGGAGAATGAGCAGTTCTTC
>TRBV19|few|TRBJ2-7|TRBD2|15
CASSIASGSLYEQYF
TGTGCCAGTAGTATAGCTAGCGGGAGTTTGTACGAGCAGTACTTC
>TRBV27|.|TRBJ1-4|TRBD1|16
CASSLNRQGLREKLFF
TGTGCCAGCAGTTTAAATAGACAGGGGCTTCGGGAAAAACTGTTTTTT
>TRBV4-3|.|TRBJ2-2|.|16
CASSQVFVAASGELFF
TGCGCCAGCAGCCAAGTCTTTGTTGCGGCTTCCGGGGAGCTGTTTTTT
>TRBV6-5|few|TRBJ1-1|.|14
CASSPQGILTEAFF
TGTGCCAGCAGCCCGCAGGGGATACTCACTGAAGCTTTCTTT
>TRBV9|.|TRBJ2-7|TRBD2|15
CASSVSGTSDHEQYF
TGTGCCAGCAGCGTTTCCGGGACTAGCGACCACGAGCAGTACTTC
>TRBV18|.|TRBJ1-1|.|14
CASSRRGGDTEAFF
TGTGCCAGCTCACGTCGTGGAGGGGACACTGAAGCTTTCTTT
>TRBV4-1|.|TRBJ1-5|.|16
CASSQEGARGNQPQHF
TGCGCCAGCAGCCAAGAGGGGGCCAGGGGAAATCAGCCCCAGCATTTT
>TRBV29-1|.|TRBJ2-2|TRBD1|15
CSVEKGTGRVGELFF
TGCAGCGTCGAAAAGGGGACAGGGAGGGTCGGGGAGCTGTTTTTT
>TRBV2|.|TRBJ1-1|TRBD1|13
CASNYRGSTEAFF
TGTGCCAGCAACTACAGGGGATCCACTGAAGCTTTCTTT
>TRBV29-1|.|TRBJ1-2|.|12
CSVGGQLYGYTF
TGCAGCGTTGGAGGGCAGCTCTATGGCTACACCTTC
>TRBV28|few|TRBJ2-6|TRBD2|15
CASSSGASGANVLTF
TGTGCCAGCAGCAGCGGGGCCTCTGGGGCCAACGTCCTGACTTTC
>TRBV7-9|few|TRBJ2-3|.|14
CARGDSTAGDTQYF
TGTGCCAGAGGGGACTCCACTGCCGGGGATACGCAGTATTTT
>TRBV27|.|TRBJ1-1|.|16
CASRNMGGPYQYEAFF
TGTGCCAGCAGGAATATGGGGGGGCCGTATCAGTATGAAGCTTTCTTT
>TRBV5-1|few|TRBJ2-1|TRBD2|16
CASSLTPSAGVNEQFF
TGCGCCAGCAGCTTGACCCCCTCAGCGGGAGTGAATGAGCAGTTCTTC
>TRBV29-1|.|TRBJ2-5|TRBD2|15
CSVPPREGHLRTQYF
TGCAGCGTCCCACCGAGGGAGGGCCACCTTAGAACCCAGTACTTC
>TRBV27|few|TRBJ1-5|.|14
CASSAGYPAEPQHF
TGTGCCAGCAGTGCGGGTTACCCCGCGGAACCCCAGCATTTT
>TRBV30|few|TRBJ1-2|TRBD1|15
CAWSSRDRVGKGYTF
TGTGCCTGGAGTTCCCGGGACAGGGTAGGAAAGGGCTACACCTTC
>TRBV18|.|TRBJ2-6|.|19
CASSPRNYSLSSGANVLTF
TGTGCCAGCTCACCACGAAATTACAGTCTGAGCTCTGGGGCCAACGTCCTGACTTTC
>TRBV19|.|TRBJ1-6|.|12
CASTSPHSPLHF
TGTGCCAGTACTTCCCCTCATTCACCCCTCCACTTT
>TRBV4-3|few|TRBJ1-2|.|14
CASSQEDSYYGYTF
TGCGCCAGCAGCCAGGAAGACAGTTACTATGGCTACACCTTC
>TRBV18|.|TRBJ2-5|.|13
CASSRDSLETQYF
TGTGCCAGCTCGAGGGACTCGTTGGAGACCCAGTACTTC
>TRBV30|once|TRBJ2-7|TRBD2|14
CAWRISGRAYEQYF
TGTGCCTGGAGGATAAGCGGGAGGGCCTACGAGCAGTACTTC
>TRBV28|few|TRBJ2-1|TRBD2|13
CASSFGLAGDGFF
TGTGCCAGCAGTTTTGGACTAGCGGGAGACGGATTCTTC
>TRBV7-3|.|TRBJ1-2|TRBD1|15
CASSFGQGRLYGYTF
TGTGCCAGCAGTTTCGGACAGGGACGCCTCTATGGCTACACCTTC
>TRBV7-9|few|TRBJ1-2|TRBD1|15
CASRISTGVNYGYTF
TGTGCCAGCAGGATCAGCACAGGGGTTAACTATGGCTACACCTTC